Listed here are 3 T cell receptor beta chains from one sample, sequenced in a study of identical twins. TCRdb redid the calling of the 5' RACE reads with MiXCR, one entry per CDR3 protein. Of roughly 700,000 distinct CDR3 sequences in the sample, under 9% were seen once. Another study also made use of these data, one on yellow fever vaccine responses in identical twins.

The sample comprised PBMCs. All receptors come from a woman under 30 in good health.

This clonotype was detected a few times. One end of the junction fails to match germline, which may point to a read error. The rearrangement joins TRBV7-7 to TRBJ2-5; perhaps TRBD2 as D (5 bases). Germline CDR1 and CDR2: SSHAT and FNYEAQ (reference sequence). This CDR3 comprises 15 residues. In DNA form, the CDR3 reads TGTGCTAGCAGCTTACGCCGAACGGGGAAAGAGACCCAGTACTTC. This codes for CASSLRRTGKETQYF.

There are a few counts of this clonotype. This sequence joins TRBV20-1 and TRBJ2-3; D is uncertain. Trimming pared 1 base from V and 2 bases from J, leaving 13 bases between. The germline V gene has CDR1 DFQATT and CDR2 SNEGSKA (reference sequence). This CDR3 comprises 15 residues. The DNA for the CDR3 is TGCAGTGCTAGAGGACGTACTTGGTCCACAGATACGCAGTATTTT. Protein: CSARGRTWSTDTQYF.

This sequence joins TRBV6-6 and TRBJ2-1; D uncertain. The CDR3 is made up of 13 amino acids. Germline assignment: CDR1 MNHNY and CDR2 SVGAGI (reference sequence). V was trimmed by 2 bases and J by 3 bases, leaving 5 bases between them. The CDR3: CASSYLLYNEQFF. CDR3 DNA sequence: TGTGCCAGCAGTTACCTTCTCTACAATGAGCAGTTCTTC.